This entry features one T cell receptor (beta chain) sequence. What it recognizes is unknown. Measured with immunoSEQ multiplex PCR; TCRdb has only the in-frame clones, and not every one. The sample lists about 80,000 clones, more than 70% occurring once. The data are from a study of identifying expanded T cells in peripheral blood. With 3 bases removed from V and 2 bases from J, the gap between germline ends came to 11 bases. The CDR3 has 15 residues. CDR1 is WSHSY and CDR2 is SAAADI in the germline V gene. Regarding the study as a whole: Clone count variance between roughly 2-week samples rose with total template count. About 1.2 clones differed between technical replicates, versus approximately 16 and 20 over time.

Collection occurred without any documented infections or immune events in donors. V gene TRBV10-2 combines with J gene TRBJ1-5; a possible D gene is TRBD1 (5 bases). The sequenced material came from blood. The sequence came from a person aged 18 to 75 in good health. CDR3 protein: CASSDTGGGNQPQHF. The DNA for the CDR3 is TGCGCCAGCAGTGACACCGGGGGTGGCAATCAGCCCCAGCATTTT.